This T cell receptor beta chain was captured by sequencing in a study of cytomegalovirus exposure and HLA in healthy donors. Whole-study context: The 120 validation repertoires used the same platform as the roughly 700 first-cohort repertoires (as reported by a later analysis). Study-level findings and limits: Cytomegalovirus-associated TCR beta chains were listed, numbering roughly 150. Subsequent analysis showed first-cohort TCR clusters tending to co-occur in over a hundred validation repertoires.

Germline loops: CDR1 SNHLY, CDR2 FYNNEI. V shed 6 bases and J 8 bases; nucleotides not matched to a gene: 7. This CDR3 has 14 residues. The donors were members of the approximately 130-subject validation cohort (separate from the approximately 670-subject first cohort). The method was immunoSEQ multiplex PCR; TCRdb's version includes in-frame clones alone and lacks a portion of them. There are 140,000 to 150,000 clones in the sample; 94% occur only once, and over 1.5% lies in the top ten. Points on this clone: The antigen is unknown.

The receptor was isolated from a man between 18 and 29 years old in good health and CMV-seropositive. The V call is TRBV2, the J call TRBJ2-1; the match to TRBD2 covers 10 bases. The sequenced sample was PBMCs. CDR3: CASRGGTSVDEQFF. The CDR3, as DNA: TGTGCCAGCAGGGGAGGGACTAGCGTCGATGAGCAGTTCTTC. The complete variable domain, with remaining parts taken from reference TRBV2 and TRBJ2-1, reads EPEVTQTPSHQVTQMGQEVILRCVPISNHLYFYWYRQILGQKVEFLVSFYNNEISEKSEIFDDQFSVERPDGSNFTLKIRSTKLEDSAMYFCASRGGTSVDEQFFGPGTRLTVL.